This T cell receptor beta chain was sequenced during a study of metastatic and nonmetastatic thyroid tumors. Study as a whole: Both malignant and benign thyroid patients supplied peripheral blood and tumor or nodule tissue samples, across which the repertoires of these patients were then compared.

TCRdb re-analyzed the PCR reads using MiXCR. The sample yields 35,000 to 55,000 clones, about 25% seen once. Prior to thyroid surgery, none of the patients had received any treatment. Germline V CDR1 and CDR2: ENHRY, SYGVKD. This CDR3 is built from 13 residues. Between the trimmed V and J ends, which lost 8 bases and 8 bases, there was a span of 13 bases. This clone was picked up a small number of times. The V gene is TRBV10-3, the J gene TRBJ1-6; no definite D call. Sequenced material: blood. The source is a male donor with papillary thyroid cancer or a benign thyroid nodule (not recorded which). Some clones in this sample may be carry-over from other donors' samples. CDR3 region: CAIEDGRDSPLHF. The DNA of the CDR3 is TGTGCCATCGAGGACGGACGAGATTCACCCCTCCACTTT.